The 14 T cell receptor beta chains in this list originate from one sample, sequenced in a study of blood T cells in healthy people across ages. The second PCR ran about 6 to 11 cycles with a sample-barcoded 5' primer and J-beta primers. TCRdb recomputed calls from the 5' RACE reads with MiXCR, one row per CDR3 protein. The table includes 700,000 to 900,000 distinct CDR3 sequences, about 53% detected once. Sequenced input: blood. Every receptor here comes from a man at least 80 years old in good health.

Details on this clonotype: The junction departs from germline at one end; a sequencing error may be responsible. This chain connects TRBV12-3 or TRBV12-4 to TRBJ2-2; perhaps TRBD2 as D (6 bases). The CDR3 covers 15 residues. The CDR3 nucleotides read TGTGCCGGCAGTTTTGGACGGGACTCCACCGGGGAGCTGTTTTTT. Translated, it gives CAGSFGRDSTGELFF.

This clonotype appeared a few times. The chain uses TRBV20-1 and TRBJ2-7; 7 bases are a match to TRBD1. With V trimmed by 5 bases and J by 5 bases, 12 bases remained unmatched. CDR3 length: 14 amino acids. Per the germline V gene, CDR1 is DFQATT and CDR2 is SNEGSKA (reference sequence). CDR3 sequence (DNA): TGCAGTGCTCGGCCGGGACAGAGCCCCGACGAGCAGTACTTC. Protein sequence: CSARPGQSPDEQYF.

The chain joins TRBV4-2 to TRBJ1-4; 7 bases fit TRBD1. Germline V gene sequence: CDR1 LGHNA, CDR2 YNFKEQ. CDR3 length: 15 residues. The V and J ends lost 2 bases and 6 bases, in that order; junction bases with no gene match: 6. The DNA of the CDR3 is TGTGCCAGCAGCCAACCGGACAGGTTGGATGAAAAACTGTTTTTT. Amino acid sequence: CASSQPDRLDEKLFF.

The chain combines TRBV27 with TRBJ2-5, with D hard to call. The better agreement between TRBJ2-7 and the DNA end casts doubt on the J call. Germline CDR1 is MNHEY and CDR2 is SMNVEV (reference sequence). The CDR3 is 15 amino acids. This CDR3 reads CASSLKWGYHYEQYF. Here the CDR3 DNA reads TGTGCCAGCAGTTTAAAATGGGGATACCACTACGAGCAGTACTTC.

The chain recombines TRBV6-1 with TRBJ2-1; 9 bases are a match to TRBD2. J lost 3 bases, V lost 2 bases, and 5 bases had no gene match. Germline CDR1 and CDR2: MNHNS and SASEGT. The CDR3 has 16 amino acids. The CDR3 sequence: CASSERWTSVYNEQFF. The CDR3 bases are TGTGCCAGCAGTGAACGGTGGACTAGCGTCTACAATGAGCAGTTCTTC.

This clonotype was detected only a few times. V and J are TRBV2 and TRBJ2-7, with TRBD1 matching 10 bases. The CDR3 spans 14 residues. The trim removed 4 bases at V and 6 bases at J, leaving 6 bases unmatched. Germline CDR1 reads SNHLY; CDR2 reads FYNNEI. For the CDR3, the DNA is TGTGCCAGCAGTGGCAGGACAGGGGGATCCGAGCAGTACTTC. Its protein product is CASSGRTGGSEQYF.

This clonotype was counted a few times. V usage is TRBV7-6 and J usage is TRBJ2-3, with D possibly TRBD1 on 5 matching bases. Trimming removed 2 bases from V and 6 bases from J, with 9 bases in between. Per the germline V gene, CDR1 is SGHVS and CDR2 is FNYEAQ. This CDR3 region has 13 residues. The DNA for the CDR3 is TGTGCCAGCAGCTTAACTCAGGGTGATACGCAGTATTTT. The encoded protein is CASSLTQGDTQYF.

CDR3 DNA: TGTGCCAGCAGCTTATCTAGGGCTTGGAGAGAGACCCAGTACTTC. Amino acids: CASSLSRAWRETQYF. The chain combines TRBV11-2 with TRBJ2-5; the D is unclear. Trimming pared 2 bases from V and 4 bases from J, leaving 14 bases between. This CDR3 region has 15 residues. Germline-derived CDR1 and CDR2 are SGHAT and FQNNGV.

V and J are TRBV7-9 and TRBJ2-7; a possible D gene is TRBD1 (5 bases). V lost 2 bases and J 3 bases, leaving 11 bases between the germline ends. The CDR3 has 14 amino acids. CDR1 SEHNR and CDR2 FQNEAQ come from the germline V gene (reference sequence). The CDR3 reads CASSLPETDYEQYF. The CDR3, as DNA: TGTGCCAGCAGCTTACCTGAGACAGACTACGAGCAGTACTTC.

The rearrangement uses TRBV2 and TRBJ2-1; unclear D gene. CDR3 length equals 13 residues. The ends were cut back, 2 bases at V and 4 bases at J, with 6 bases in the middle. In germline, CDR1 is SNHLY, CDR2 FYNNEI. In nucleotides, the CDR3 is TGTGCCAGCAGTGAAAATGGGTACAATGAGCAGTTCTTC. Residues: CASSENGYNEQFF.

This clonotype was observed a handful of times. The V and J genes are TRBV18 and TRBJ2-7; TRBD2 aligns across 10 bases. Trimming cost V 3 bases and J 0 bases; bases outside gene matches: 5. The CDR3 contains 16 residues. Per germline, CDR1 KGHSH and CDR2 LQKENI. The CDR3 protein is CASSPSGTSVSYEQYF. CDR3 nucleotides: TGTGCCAGCTCACCCTCCGGGACTAGCGTCTCCTACGAGCAGTACTTC.

The V call is TRBV7-2, the J call TRBJ2-1; a weak D match, TRBD2 (6 bases). CDR1 is SGHTA, CDR2 FQGNSA, per germline. The CDR3 contains 16 residues. V lost 2 bases and J 0 bases, leaving 11 bases between the germline ends. For the CDR3, the DNA is TGTGCCAGCAGCTTACAGGCGGGATTCTCCTACAATGAGCAGTTCTTC. Translated, it gives CASSLQAGFSYNEQFF.

V usage is TRBV10-3 and J usage is TRBJ1-6, with D uncertain. The CDR3 is 12 residues long. The germline gives CDR1 ENHRY, CDR2 SYGVKD. V was clipped by 3 bases and J by 10 bases, with 7 bases between them. CDR3 region: CAISEPRSPLHF. The DNA of the CDR3 is TGTGCCATCAGTGAACCTAGGTCACCCCTCCACTTT.

As DNA, the CDR3 is TGTGCCAGCAGGCGTACAGGGGGCGCCTATGGCTACACCTTC. Amino acids: CASRRTGGAYGYTF. V is TRBV27 and J is TRBJ1-2; the match to TRBD1 covers 9 bases. The CDR3 totals 14 residues. Per germline, CDR1 MNHEY and CDR2 SMNVEV (reference sequence). Trimming took 6 bases from V and 4 from J; bases not matched to a gene: 6.